This T cell receptor beta chain was sequenced in a study of cytomegalovirus exposure and HLA in healthy donors. Whole-study findings and limits: Across all donors, roughly uniform sequencing depth was an assumption of the presence/absence analyses.

This PCR relied on a set of 60 Vbeta primers and 13 Jbeta primers. The table came from immunoSEQ multiplex PCR; TCRdb's copy has only in-frame clones and leaves some out. The profile shows 100,000 to 150,000 clones, roughly four fifths of them singletons. About this clone itself: The antigen is not known.

The TCR sequence derives from a woman between 50 and 59 years old in good health and CMV-seronegative. Source material: PBMCs.

The CDR3 bases are TGCAGCAACTCCGAGGGGCAGGGGGCTTTCTTT. Its translation: CSNSEGQGAFF. The V and J genes are TRBV29-1 and TRBJ1-1, with a tentative D call TRBD1 (6 bases). The germline V gene has CDR1 SQVTM and CDR2 ANQGSEA. With 8 bases removed from V and 11 bases from J, the gap between germline ends came to 18 bases. CDR3 length: 11 amino acids.